This is a list of T cell receptor beta chains from one sample in a study of shared clonotypes between healthy human individuals. The data were produced by immunoSEQ multiplex PCR, yet TCRdb's version contains in-frame clones alone and is incomplete. The table includes more than 400,000 clones, about 96% detected once. Sequencing used naive CD4+ T cells sorted from blood. The source of these receptors is a woman under 40 in good health. The CDR3 runs from the conserved cysteine through the conserved F or W. D genes are given only for firm matches. Rows give clone size only sometimes, using once, few, many, or a class for an expanded clone.

clone_size | j_call | d_call | v_call | cdr3_aa | cdr3_nt
. | TRBJ2-3 | TRBD2 | TRBV2 | CASSGAGGADTQYF | TGTGCCAGCAGTGGGGCGGGAGGGGCAGATACGCAGTATTTT
. | TRBJ2-7 | TRBD2 | TRBV28 | CASSFHGTTYEQYF | TGTGCCAGCAGTTTCCACGGGACTACCTACGAGCAGTACTTC
once | TRBJ2-7 | . | TRBV14 | CASSLGSNYEQYF | TGTGCCAGCAGCCTGGGCAGTAACTACGAGCAGTACTTC
. | TRBJ1-2 | TRBD1 | TRBV7-9 | CASSQGWDREYGYTF | TGTGCCAGCAGCCAGGGTTGGGACAGGGAGTATGGCTACACCTTC
. | TRBJ2-1 | TRBD2 | TRBV28 | CASTDPREGLFNEQFF | TGTGCCAGCACCGACCCGCGGGAGGGCCTGTTCAATGAGCAGTTCTTC
. | TRBJ2-2 | . | TRBV5-8 | CASSLVPGTGELFF | TGTGCCAGCAGCTTGGTTCCCGGCACCGGGGAGCTGTTTTTT
. | TRBJ2-2 | . | TRBV5-1 | CASSLAGFLHDTGELFF | TGCGCCAGCAGCTTGGCGGGCTTCCTACACGACACCGGGGAGCTGTTTTTT
few | TRBJ2-7 | TRBD1 | TRBV11-2 | CASSLAPQGTTYEQYF | TGTGCCAGCAGCTTAGCCCCACAGGGGACGACCTACGAGCAGTACTTC
. | TRBJ1-2 | . | TRBV4-1 | CASSQGGGSPDYGYTF | TGCGCCAGCAGCCAAGGGGGCGGATCCCCTGACTATGGCTACACCTTC
once | TRBJ1-1 | . | TRBV19 | CASSLGGIELTEAFF | TGTGCCAGTAGCCTCGGTGGGATTGAATTGACTGAAGCTTTCTTT
. | TRBJ2-1 | TRBD2 | TRBV7-7 | CASSLGTSGTYNEQFF | TGTGCCAGCAGCTTAGGGACTAGCGGGACCTACAATGAGCAGTTCTTC
. | TRBJ2-7 | . | TRBV6-6 | CASSYWGASNEQYF | TGTGCCAGCAGTTACTGGGGGGCAAGCAACGAGCAGTACTTC
. | TRBJ1-1 | . | TRBV6-6 | CASSYTEGGAFF | TGTGCCAGCAGTTACACGGAGGGGGGAGCTTTCTTT
. | TRBJ1-1 | . | TRBV7-9 | CASRPPSGEAFF | TGTGCCAGCAGACCTCCGTCAGGTGAGGCTTTCTTT
. | TRBJ1-4 | . | TRBV28 | CASTSGGGNEKLFF | TGTGCCAGCACTAGCGGGGGAGGGAATGAAAAACTGTTTTTT
. | TRBJ1-2 | . | TRBV28 | CASAPNPGAVGNYGYTF | TGTGCCAGCGCTCCGAACCCGGGGGCTGTAGGAAACTATGGCTACACCTTC
. | TRBJ2-7 | TRBD1 | TRBV4-2 | CASSQLPGQPWEQYF | TGTGCCAGCAGCCAACTTCCGGGACAGCCTTGGGAGCAGTACTTC
. | TRBJ2-3 | . | TRBV18 | CASSLGLNTDTQYF | TGTGCCAGCTCGCTCGGACTTAACACAGATACGCAGTATTTT
. | TRBJ2-7 | TRBD1 | TRBV27 | CASLGTGNYEQYF | TGTGCCAGTCTAGGGACAGGGAACTACGAGCAGTACTTC
. | TRBJ2-7 | TRBD1 | TRBV15 | CATSRPGTGGEQYF | TGTGCCACCAGCAGACCCGGGACAGGAGGCGAGCAGTACTTC
. | TRBJ1-5 | . | TRBV18 | CASSPAGSQQPQHF | TGTGCCAGCTCACCGGCAGGGTCTCAGCAGCCCCAGCATTTT
. | TRBJ2-7 | . | TRBV5-1 | CASSISRSSYEQYF | TGCGCCAGCAGCATCTCAAGAAGCTCCTACGAGCAGTACTTC
few | TRBJ1-1 | . | TRBV7-9 | CASSHHQGTNTEAFF | TGTGCCAGCAGCCACCACCAGGGGACGAACACTGAAGCTTTCTTT
. | TRBJ1-1 | . | TRBV5-6 | CASSLSYGNTEAFF | TGTGCCAGCAGCTTGAGTTACGGGAACACTGAAGCTTTCTTT
. | TRBJ2-7 | . | TRBV5-1 | CASSLAGNEQYF | TGCGCCAGCAGCTTGGCCGGGAACGAGCAGTACTTC
. | TRBJ2-2 | . | TRBV18 | CASSPVQEGVGELFF | TGTGCCAGCTCACCAGTACAGGAAGGCGTCGGGGAGCTGTTTTTT
. | TRBJ2-2 | . | TRBV21-1 | CASSKVATNTGELFF | TGTGCCAGCAGCAAAGTCGCAACAAACACCGGGGAGCTGTTTTTT
. | TRBJ1-1 | TRBD1 | TRBV2 | CASKPGTGETEAFF | TGTGCCAGCAAACCCGGGACAGGGGAAACTGAAGCTTTCTTT